Listed here are 32 T cell receptor beta chains from one sample, sequenced in a study of blood T cell repertoires in COVID-19. Data came from immunoSEQ multiplex PCR; TCRdb stores just in-frame clones and leaves some out. This sample has 120,000 or so clones, with roughly 90% found just once. The sequencing input was peripheral blood. These TCRs come from a man aged 50 to 60 with acute or convalescent COVID-19.

The chain has TRBV19 and TRBJ1-4, with 9 bases aligning to TRBD1. Germline CDR1 LNHDA, CDR2 SQIVND (reference sequence). V gave up 7 bases and J gave up 7 bases; unmatched junction bases: 10. This CDR3 comprises 15 residues. In DNA form, the CDR3 reads TGTGCCAGTACCCAGGACAGGGGAGGAAGTGAAAAACTGTTTTTT. Translated, it gives CASTQDRGGSEKLFF.

This clone was picked up one time. The chain has TRBV9 and TRBJ2-1; no firm D call. The CDR3 covers 12 residues. V gave up 0 bases and J gave up 9 bases, with 7 bases separating them. Germline values: CDR1 SGDLS, CDR2 YYNGEE. The CDR3 region is CASSVANSEQFF. CDR3 nucleotide sequence: TGTGCCAGCAGCGTAGCTAACAGTGAGCAGTTCTTC.

This clone showed up just once. The rearrangement joins TRBV6-8 to TRBJ1-6, with TRBD1 identical over 9 bases. The CDR3 is 18 amino acids. J was trimmed by 5 bases and V by 6 bases; bases with no gene match: 14. Germline V lookup: CDR1 MNHGY, CDR2 SAAAGT. This chain's CDR3 is CASSLNRGRGRHNSPLHF. CDR3 bases: TGTGCCAGCAGCCTCAACAGGGGGCGAGGCAGACATAATTCACCCCTCCACTTT.

The chain couples TRBV30 to TRBJ2-7; possible D gene TRBD2, 7 bases. V was trimmed by 1 base and J by 7 bases, leaving 14 bases between them. The germline gives CDR1 GTSNPN, CDR2 SVGIG (reference sequence). The CDR3 sequence is 13 residues long. As DNA, the CDR3 is TGTGCCTGGAGTGATCGGGGGGCGGGTGAGCAGTACTTC. Translating it yields CAWSDRGAGEQYF.

The rearrangement links TRBV27 to TRBJ2-7, with TRBD2 matching over 9 bases. The germline V gene encodes CDR1 MNHEY and CDR2 SMNVEV (reference sequence). J gave up 4 bases and V 5 bases, and 3 bases lay outside the gene matches. The CDR3 extends over 13 amino acids. CDR3 in DNA: TGTGCCAGCAGTAGGCGGGAGGGATACGAGCAGTACTTC. Translated: CASSRREGYEQYF.

The chain uses TRBV28 and TRBJ1-4, with TRBD1 as a possible D gene (5 bases). Germline values: CDR1 MDHEN, CDR2 SYDVKM. The CDR3 has 14 residues. V was shortened by 5 bases and J by 3 bases, with 10 bases between the two germline ends. The CDR3 reads CASSPQGSNEKLFF. CDR3 nucleotide sequence: TGTGCCAGCAGTCCCCAGGGTTCTAATGAAAAACTGTTTTTT.

V usage is TRBV30 and J usage is TRBJ1-5; D is unresolved. The V end lost 1 base, the J end lost 0 bases, and 7 bases lay between the germline ends. The V gene's germline CDR1 is GTSNPN and CDR2 SVGIG (reference sequence). The CDR3 totals 14 residues. The CDR3 DNA is TGTGCCTGGAGTGGAGGGAATAGCAATCAGCCCCAGCATTTT. Amino acid sequence: CAWSGGNSNQPQHF.

This chain links TRBV2 with TRBJ2-4, with 8 bases identical to TRBD1. After removal of 0 bases from V and 4 bases from J, the junction contained 2 bases not matched to a gene. CDR3 length: 15 residues. CDR1 is SNHLY, CDR2 FYNNEI, per germline. CDR3 amino acids: CASSEARTGKNIQYF. CDR3 DNA sequence: TGTGCCAGCAGTGAAGCCCGGACAGGGAAAAACATTCAGTACTTC.

CDR3 coding DNA: TGTGCCAGTAGTATAGTGTCTAGCGGGTACAATGAGCAGTTCTTC. This codes for CASSIVSSGYNEQFF. The chain couples TRBV19 to TRBJ2-1; TRBD2 agrees at 8 bases. The germline V gene has CDR1 LNHDA and CDR2 SQIVND (reference sequence). V dropped 1 base and J dropped 4; count of bases not matched to a gene: 3. CDR3 length equals 15 residues.

This rearrangement joins TRBV29-1 to TRBJ2-5; 8 bases align to TRBD2. CDR3 length: 14 amino acids. The trim removed 7 bases at V and 5 bases at J, leaving 12 bases unmatched. The germline CDR1 and CDR2 sequences are SQVTM and ANQGSEA. The CDR3 bases are TGCAGCGGAAACCTGCGGGGGGTGCTGGAGACCCAGTACTTC. This sequence encodes CSGNLRGVLETQYF.

This sequence joins TRBV10-3 and TRBJ1-5; D is undetermined. Germline V gene sequence: CDR1 ENHRY, CDR2 SYGVKD. This CDR3 region has 15 residues. V was cut by 0 bases and J by 3 bases, with 9 bases left in between. The CDR3 loop is CAISESAGLNQPQHF. Here the CDR3 DNA reads TGTGCCATCAGTGAGTCGGCAGGCCTCAATCAGCCCCAGCATTTT.

The chain combines TRBV15 with TRBJ1-5, with D hard to call. Per the germline V gene, CDR1 is LNHNV and CDR2 is YYDKDF (reference sequence). V was clipped by 6 bases and J by 3 bases, with 12 bases between them. This CDR3 is 14 amino acids long. The CDR3 bases are TGTGCCACCAGAAGGCGCGGCGACAATCAGCCCCAGCATTTT. It codes for CATRRRGDNQPQHF.

The V gene is TRBV7-9, the J gene TRBJ1-6; perhaps TRBD1 as D (6 bases). Germline assignment: CDR1 SEHNR and CDR2 FQNEAQ (reference sequence). The V end lost 2 bases, the J end lost 8 bases, and 13 bases lay between the germline ends. The CDR3 sequence is 15 residues long. This CDR3 is CASSLTQGSYSPLHF. The DNA for the CDR3 is TGTGCCAGCAGCTTAACCCAGGGGAGTTATTCACCCCTCCACTTT.

This clone has only one observation. The rearrangement links TRBV10-1 to TRBJ2-2; 9 bases map to TRBD1. Germline CDR1 reads WNHNN; CDR2 reads SYGVQD (reference sequence). The CDR3 spans 15 residues. The J segment lost 7 bases and the V segment lost 6 bases, leaving 9 bases of the junction unmatched. The chain's CDR3 is CASSRDRGFGGELFF. Here the CDR3 DNA reads TGCGCCAGCAGCCGTGACAGGGGGTTTGGCGGGGAGCTGTTTTTT.

This chain links TRBV5-1 with TRBJ1-5, with no clear D. V lost 3 bases to trimming and J lost 3 bases, with 16 bases between them. The germline CDR1 and CDR2 sequences are SGHRS and YFSETQ. The CDR3 totals 16 residues. The CDR3 loop is CASSCVPLTHNQPQHF. For the CDR3, the DNA is TGCGCCAGCAGCTGCGTTCCCCTAACCCACAATCAGCCCCAGCATTTT.

Of note for this clone: The sample holds other DNA sequences that translate to the same CDR3. The rearrangement joins TRBV25-1 to TRBJ1-3; the D gene is possibly TRBD1 (6 bases). CDR1 is MGHDK and CDR2 is SYGVNS in the germline V gene. The length of the CDR3 is 16 residues. The V end was cut by 2 bases, the J end by 0 bases, with 11 bases between. The CDR3 here is CASSENRASSGNTIYF. CDR3 DNA: TGTGCCAGCAGTGAAAACAGGGCCAGCTCTGGAAACACCATATATTTT.

J is TRBJ1-1 and V is TRBV6-5; no definite D call. In germline, CDR1 is MNHEY, CDR2 SVGAGI. V gave up 1 base and J gave up 4 bases, with 10 bases separating them. CDR3 length equals 14 residues. The CDR3 reads CASSYFGEGTEAFF. For the CDR3, the DNA is TGTGCCAGCAGTTACTTCGGGGAGGGCACTGAAGCTTTCTTT.

The rearrangement links TRBV11-2 to TRBJ1-1, with D perhaps matching TRBD1 (5 bases). The germline V gene has CDR1 SGHAT and CDR2 FQNNGV. This CDR3 contains 14 residues. Trimming removed 5 bases at V and 7 bases at J, with 17 bases between. The CDR3 sequence is CASSPQGGRGEAFF. Written as DNA, the CDR3 is TGTGCCAGCAGCCCCCAGGGAGGAAGGGGTGAAGCTTTCTTT.

The chain has TRBV29-1 and TRBJ2-3; possible D gene TRBD2, 5 bases. Germline CDR1 is SQVTM and CDR2 is ANQGSEA. CDR3 length: 11 amino acids. CDR3 in amino acids: CAGGVGDTQYF. CDR3 DNA: TGCGCGGGCGGCGTCGGAGATACGCAGTATTTT.

The V and J genes are TRBV6-5 and TRBJ2-1, with 8 bases identical to TRBD2. The CDR3 length is 16 residues. Germline V gene data show CDR1 as MNHEY and CDR2 as SVGAGI. V shed 2 bases, J shed 9 bases, and the junction held 12 bases outside the gene matches. CDR3 amino acids: CASSYPVAGTKAEQFF. In DNA form, the CDR3 reads TGTGCCAGCAGTTACCCAGTAGCGGGAACAAAGGCTGAGCAGTTCTTC.

The chain uses TRBV6-5 and TRBJ2-2, with 7 bases that match TRBD2. Germline V gives CDR1 MNHEY, CDR2 SVGAGI. The CDR3 length is 16 residues. Trimming at V came to 1 base and at J to 7 bases, leaving 9 bases not matched to a gene. The chain's CDR3 is CASSYFGTTGIGELFF. The CDR3 DNA follows: TGTGCCAGCAGTTACTTTGGGACTACCGGGATCGGGGAGCTGTTTTTT.

This clone was seen once. The genes are TRBV9 and TRBJ2-3, with TRBD2 matching 11 bases. This CDR3 comprises 17 residues. Looked up from germline, CDR1 is SGDLS and CDR2 is YYNGEE. The V segment lost 4 bases and the J segment 7 bases; nucleotides outside the gene matches: 14. The CDR3 coding sequence is TGTGCCAGCAGCCCGAAGGTCCTAGCGGGAGGCGGGAATACGCAGTATTTT. This sequence encodes CASSPKVLAGGGNTQYF.

This chain links TRBV4-1 with TRBJ1-5; the D gene is possibly TRBD1 (5 bases). The V gene's germline CDR1 is MGHRA and CDR2 YSYEKL. V shed 5 bases and J shed 3 bases, with 17 bases lying between them. The CDR3 has 16 residues. CDR3 protein: CASSARARLDNQPQHF. CDR3 bases: TGCGCCAGCAGCGCCAGGGCAAGGTTAGACAATCAGCCCCAGCATTTT.

This sequence joins TRBV25-1 and TRBJ2-7, with TRBD1 matching over 8 bases. With V trimmed by 3 bases and J by 6 bases, 10 bases remained unmatched. Looked up from germline, CDR1 is MGHDK and CDR2 is SYGVNS. The CDR3 loop spans 15 amino acids. CDR3 nucleotide sequence: TGTGCCAGCAGTGACCCCCGCGGCAGGGGGCGCGAGCAGTACTTC. This sequence encodes CASSDPRGRGREQYF.

The J gene is TRBJ1-3, the V gene TRBV11-2; 7 bases fit TRBD1. Germline loops: CDR1 SGHAT, CDR2 FQNNGV. The CDR3 contains 17 residues. The V and J ends lost 5 bases and 2 bases, in that order; junction bases with no gene match: 12. CDR3 nucleotide sequence: TGTGCCAGCAGCGCAGGGGGGTGGCAGGGCGCTGGAAACACCATATATTTT. As protein: CASSAGGWQGAGNTIYF.

This rearrangement joins TRBV9 to TRBJ2-2, with a weak D call TRBD2 (6 bases). The ends were cut back, 1 base at V and 1 base at J, with 14 bases in the middle. Germline-derived CDR1 and CDR2 are SGDLS and YYNGEE. The CDR3 spans 17 residues. This CDR3 is CASSVPIAEENTGELFF. CDR3 nucleotides: TGTGCCAGCAGCGTACCAATAGCGGAGGAGAACACCGGGGAGCTGTTTTTT.

This chain joins TRBV6-6 and TRBJ1-6; no definite D call. CDR3 length: 15 residues. The V gene's germline CDR1 is MNHNY and CDR2 SVGAGI (reference sequence). V lost 6 bases to trimming and J lost 0 bases, with 9 bases between them. As DNA, the CDR3 is TGTGCCAGCAGGCCGCAACTCTCCTATAATTCACCCCTCCACTTT. Encoded protein: CASRPQLSYNSPLHF.

The CDR3 coding sequence is TGTGCCAGCAGCTTGAGCGGGACTCTTTACGAGCAGTACTTC. This gives the protein CASSLSGTLYEQYF. The chain couples TRBV5-6 to TRBJ2-7, with TRBD2 matching over 7 bases. The germline gives CDR1 SGHDT, CDR2 YYEEEE. This CDR3 comprises 14 residues. The ends lost 1 base at V and 4 bases at J; junction bases unmatched: 5.

This CDR3 reads CASSWGASTIEQFF. CDR3 bases: TGTGCCAGTAGCTGGGGCGCCTCGACGATTGAGCAGTTCTTC. J is TRBJ2-1 and V is TRBV19; D is possibly TRBD1 (5 bases). The CDR3 contains 14 residues. Germline CDR1 reads LNHDA; CDR2 reads SQIVND (reference sequence). Trimming shortened V by 6 bases and J by 9 bases, and 18 bases separated the two germline ends.

The chain links TRBV29-1 to TRBJ2-7; TRBD2 agrees at 7 bases. Germline lookup yields CDR1 SQVTM and CDR2 ANQGSEA. V trimming: 2 bases; J trimming: 0 bases; junction bases outside the gene matches: 4. CDR3 length: 14 residues. DNA for the CDR3: TGCAGCGTTGAAAGTCTAGCGGACTCCTACGAGCAGTACTTC. This encodes CSVESLADSYEQYF.

The gene calls are TRBV7-2 and TRBJ2-5; 10 bases fit TRBD2. After removal of 4 bases from V and 7 bases from J, the junction contained 9 bases not matched to a gene. CDR3 length: 15 amino acids. Germline assignment: CDR1 SGHTA and CDR2 FQGNSA. The CDR3 DNA reads as TGTGCCAGCAGCTCGCGAGCGGGGGGGACCCGGACCCAGTACTTC. Protein sequence: CASSSRAGGTRTQYF.

CDR3 nucleotides: TGCGCCAGCAGCTGGAGCGGGCGGGGAATGGTTGAAGCTTTCTTT. It codes for CASSWSGRGMVEAFF. This sequence joins TRBV5-1 and TRBJ1-1; D is undetermined. Germline assignment: CDR1 SGHRS and CDR2 YFSETQ. Trimming cost V 3 bases and J 7 bases, with 19 bases left between them. The CDR3 sequence is 15 residues long.